This is a list of T cell receptor beta chains from one sample in a study of Graves' ophthalmopathy and Graves' hyperthyroidism. Each CDR3 protein is one row after TCRdb ran MiXCR on the multiplex PCR reads. Of 560,000 or so distinct CDR3 sequences in the sample, under 45% were seen once. Sequenced material: peripheral blood or thyroid tissue (not recorded which). Receptors originate from an adult man with Graves' hyperthyroidism. Each CDR3 is given with its conserved first and last residue. A D gene is named only where the DNA matches it firmly. Expanded clones are given a class, and other clones once, few, many or no size at all.

>few|TRBV3-1|.|TRBJ2-5
CASSQVRPAGHQETQYF
TGTGCCAGCAGCCAAGTCCGCCCCGCGGGGCATCAAGAGACCCAGTACTTC
>many|TRBV7-9|TRBD1|TRBJ2-7
CASSSSSRDSYEQYF
TGTGCCAGCAGCTCTAGCTCCCGGGACAGCTACGAGCAGTACTTC
>.|TRBV7-8|.|TRBJ2-2
CAGNLGSTGELFF
TGTGCCGGCAACCTAGGGAGCACCGGGGAGCTGTTTTTT
>.|TRBV3-1|.|TRBJ1-1
CASSQAQGSGNTEAFF
TGTGCCAGCAGCCAAGCCCAGGGAAGTGGGAACACTGAAGCTTTCTTT
>.|TRBV7-8|.|TRBJ1-6
CACSPREDPPLHF
TGTGCCTGCAGCCCCAGGGAGGATCCACCCCTCCACTTT
>.|TRBV11-2|TRBD2|TRBJ2-3
CASSSPIAGSRYTDTQYF
TGTGCCAGCAGCTCCCCCATAGCGGGAAGTCGGTATACAGATACGCAGTATTTT
>many|TRBV7-9|TRBD2|TRBJ2-7
CASSPPGLAGYEQYF
TGTGCCAGCAGCCCACCGGGACTAGCGGGCTACGAGCAGTACTTC
>few|TRBV6-1|.|TRBJ1-5
CASSESLGANQPQHF
TGTGCCAGCAGTGAAAGCCTGGGGGCGAATCAGCCCCAGCATTTT
>.|TRBV9|TRBD1|TRBJ1-2
CASSLPTGGSEGYTF
TGTGCCAGCAGCCTTCCGACAGGGGGCTCGGAAGGCTACACCTTC
>.|TRBV5-1|TRBD1|TRBJ1-4
CASSLFGQGAKEKLFF
TGCGCCAGCAGCTTGTTCGGACAGGGGGCGAAGGAAAAACTGTTTTTT
>.|TRBV28|TRBD1|TRBJ2-7
CASTPTGQGIDEQYF
TGTGCCAGCACCCCGACAGGACAGGGGATCGACGAGCAGTACTTC
>many|TRBV7-9|.|TRBJ1-4
CASSSSEEKLFF
TGTGCCAGCAGCTCGTCTGAGGAAAAACTGTTTTTT
>few|TRBV7-2|.|TRBJ2-3
CASSLGAGTSTDTQYF
TGTGCCAGCAGCTTAGGGGCAGGGACTAGCACAGATACGCAGTATTTT
>many|TRBV12-3/TRBV12-4|.|TRBJ1-3
CASSHLANTIYF
TGTGCCAGCAGCCACCTTGCTAACACCATATATTTT
>many|TRBV10-3|.|TRBJ2-5
CAISDVSGDAQETQYF
TGTGCCATCAGTGATGTCAGTGGGGATGCCCAAGAGACCCAGTACTTC
>.|TRBV10-3|TRBD2|TRBJ2-1
CAISVLAGEDEQFF
TGTGCCATCAGTGTACTAGCGGGGGAGGATGAGCAGTTCTTC